This T cell receptor beta chain was sequenced in a study of T cell responses to AZD1222 COVID-19 vaccine. With regard to this clone: What it binds is unknown.

Per germline, CDR1 ENHRY and CDR2 SYGVKD. The CDR3 length is 16 residues. Trimming left V 4 bases short and J 5 bases short, with 17 bases between. Study-level points and caveats: Spike-wide coverage was observed for vaccine-associated CD4 TCRs, with dominant responses at 160-218 and 743-854. Nearly half of spike-specific TCRs reportedly target variant regions that are unmutated in the B.1.351 and B.1.1.7 variants. It was only a handful of AZD1222 recipients who were seropositive at baseline. Donors, mostly white British, included more females; clonal diversity was possibly underestimated.

Assay: immunoSEQ multiplex PCR; the TCRdb copy retains only in-frame clones and omits some. The sample has 75,000 to 95,000 clones, roughly 84% seen once; the top ten hold approximately 11%. The rearrangement uses TRBV10-3 and TRBJ1-4; D gene ambiguous. Sequencing used peripheral blood, obtained on day 0 of AZD1222 vaccination. The clonotype was recovered from an adult in good health. In nucleotides, the CDR3 is TGTGCCATCAGTGGAACTCCTACCGGGTCGAATGAAAAACTGTTTTTT. Translation: CAISGTPTGSNEKLFF.